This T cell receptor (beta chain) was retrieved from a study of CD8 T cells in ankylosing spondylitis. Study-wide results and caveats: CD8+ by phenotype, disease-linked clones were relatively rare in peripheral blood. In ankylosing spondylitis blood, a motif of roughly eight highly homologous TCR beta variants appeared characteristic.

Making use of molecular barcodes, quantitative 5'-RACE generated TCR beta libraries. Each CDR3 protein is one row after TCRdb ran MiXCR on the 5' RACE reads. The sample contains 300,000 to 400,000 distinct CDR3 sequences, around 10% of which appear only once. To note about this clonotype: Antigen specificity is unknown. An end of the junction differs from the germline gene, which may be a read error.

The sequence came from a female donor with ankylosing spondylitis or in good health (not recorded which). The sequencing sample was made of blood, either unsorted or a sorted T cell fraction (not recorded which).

The CDR3 coding sequence is TGTGCCAGCAGCTCACACAGGGGTAACTATGGCGACACCTTC. Its translation is CASSSHRGNYGDTF. V is TRBV7-2 and J is TRBJ1-2, with 7 bases that match TRBD1. The CDR3 sequence is 14 residues long. CDR1 is SGHTA and CDR2 is FQGNSA in the germline V gene.